The 29 T cell receptor beta chains below come from one sample, sequenced in a study of blood T cell repertoires in COVID-19. Using immunoSEQ multiplex PCR, the repertoire was profiled, and TCRdb retains in-frame clones only, with some absent. The data contain over 200,000 clones, over 75% of them singletons. Sequenced sample: peripheral blood. These receptors were taken from a man between 40 and 49 years old with active or convalescent COVID-19.

CDR3 loop: CATSRDPGYEAFF. CDR3 DNA: TGTGCCACCAGCAGAGATCCGGGTTACGAAGCTTTCTTT. The chain carries TRBV15 and TRBJ1-1; D remains ambiguous. The germline CDR1 and CDR2 sequences are LNHNV and YYDKDF (reference sequence). V lost 0 bases and J lost 8, with 10 bases in between. The CDR3 contains 13 residues. Together with reference TRBV15 and TRBJ1-1, the CDR3 gives the full variable domain: DAMVIQNPRYQVTQFGKPVTLSCSQTLNHNVMYWYQQKSSQAPKLLFHYYDKDFNNEADTPDNFQSRRPNTSFCFLDIRSPGLGDTAMYLCATSRDPGYEAFFGQGTRLTVV.

This chain joins TRBV14 and TRBJ2-3, with D maybe TRBD2 (6 bases). The CDR3 is 13 residues long. The V gene lost 4 bases and the J gene lost 4 bases, with 9 bases spanning the gap. Germline loops: CDR1 SGHDN, CDR2 FVKESK. CDR3 in DNA: TGTGCCAGCAGCCCAGGAGGGCCAGATACGCAGTATTTT. Encoded protein: CASSPGGPDTQYF.

J is TRBJ1-1 and V is TRBV30; no reliable D call. Germline CDR1 GTSNPN, CDR2 SVGIG (reference sequence). Trimming took 1 base from V and 1 from J, leaving 13 bases between them. The CDR3 contains 15 residues. CDR3 bases: TGTGCCTGGAGTGACCTGGGAGGGCGGAACACTGAAGCTTTCTTT. Residues: CAWSDLGGRNTEAFF.

This sequence joins TRBV9 and TRBJ2-2; TRBD2 agrees at 10 bases. With V trimmed by 3 bases and J by 2 bases, 4 bases remained unmatched. The CDR3 spans 16 residues. Germline-derived CDR1 and CDR2 are SGDLS and YYNGEE. The CDR3 nucleotides are TGTGCCAGCAGCGCAAGGACTAGCGGCAACACCGGGGAGCTGTTTTTT. This sequence encodes CASSARTSGNTGELFF.

The chain uses TRBV5-1 and TRBJ2-1, with 7 bases identical to TRBD1. The CDR3 runs 14 residues. Germline CDR1 is SGHRS and CDR2 is YFSETQ. V shed 4 bases, J shed 6 bases, and the junction held 7 bases outside the gene matches. CDR3 sequence reads: CASSLDRAPNEQFF. In nucleotides, the CDR3 is TGCGCCAGCAGCCTAGACAGGGCCCCCAATGAGCAGTTCTTC.

This clone was detected a few times. CDR3 DNA sequence: TGTGCCAGCAGCGCGACAGGGAGCAGTGAGCAGTTCTTC. Translated: CASSATGSSEQFF. The V and J genes are TRBV9 and TRBJ2-1; 7 nucleotides line up with TRBD1. The CDR3 covers 13 residues. CDR1 SGDLS and CDR2 YYNGEE come from the germline V gene. V lost 3 bases, J lost 9 bases, and 6 bases stayed unmatched.

This chain connects TRBV28 to TRBJ1-1; TRBD1 matches at 7 bases. This CDR3 contains 15 residues. Germline-derived CDR1 and CDR2 are MDHEN and SYDVKM. Trimming removed 5 bases from V and 1 base from J; junction bases left unmatched: 7. CDR3 sequence (DNA): TGTGCCAGCAGTCAAAACAGGGGACGGAACACTGAAGCTTTCTTT. It is translated as CASSQNRGRNTEAFF. The complete variable domain, with remaining parts taken from reference TRBV28 and TRBJ1-1, reads DVKVTQSSRYLVKRTGEKVFLECVQDMDHENMFWYRQDPGLGLRLIYFSYDVKMKEKGDIPEGYSVSREKKERFSLILESASTNQTSMYLCASSQNRGRNTEAFFGQGTRLTVV.

The chain is built from TRBV28 and TRBJ1-2; 8 nucleotides align to TRBD1. Germline CDR1 is MDHEN and CDR2 is SYDVKM. CDR3 length equals 16 residues. J lost 4 bases, V lost 2 bases, and 9 bases had no gene match. The chain's CDR3 is CASSLRGQGGGYGYTF. In DNA form, the CDR3 reads TGTGCCAGCAGTTTAAGAGGACAGGGAGGGGGCTATGGCTACACCTTC.

The V and J genes are TRBV5-1 and TRBJ1-1; D remains ambiguous. The germline V and J ends were trimmed by 0 bases and 4 bases, with 13 bases remaining between them. The CDR3 runs to 15 residues. Germline V CDR1 and CDR2: SGHRS, YFSETQ. CDR3 loop: CASSLVGPEGTEAFF. The CDR3 coding sequence is TGCGCCAGCAGCTTGGTCGGGCCAGAGGGCACTGAAGCTTTCTTT.

The rearrangement links TRBV25-1 to TRBJ2-7; 9 positions match TRBD1. J was trimmed by 5 bases and V by 7 bases; bases with no gene match: 6. Germline CDR1 reads MGHDK; CDR2 reads SYGVNS. This CDR3 contains 13 residues. The CDR3: CASKTGGSHEQYF. DNA of the CDR3: TGTGCCAGCAAGACAGGGGGTTCCCACGAGCAGTACTTC.

The chain is built from TRBV28 and TRBJ2-7, with D maybe TRBD2 (6 bases). V lost 7 bases, J lost 1 base, and 17 bases lay in between. CDR3 size: 15 residues. The germline gives CDR1 MDHEN, CDR2 SYDVKM. The CDR3 loop reads CASTFGAAGSYEQYF. CDR3 nucleotides: TGTGCCAGCACCTTCGGGGCGGCGGGGTCCTACGAGCAGTACTTC.

Of note for this clone: Other DNA sequences in this specimen translate into the identical CDR3. This rearrangement joins TRBV27 to TRBJ2-3, with D uncertain. The germline V gene encodes CDR1 MNHEY and CDR2 SMNVEV (reference sequence). The CDR3 totals 12 residues. The germline V and J ends were trimmed by 4 bases and 2 bases, with 4 bases remaining between them. The CDR3, as DNA: TGTGCCAGCAGTTCCTACACAGATACGCAGTATTTT. This gives the protein CASSSYTDTQYF.

The genes are TRBV29-1 and TRBJ2-7; possible D gene TRBD2, 5 bases. V gave up 5 bases and J gave up 2 bases, with 13 bases separating them. In germline, CDR1 is SQVTM, CDR2 ANQGSEA. The CDR3 runs 13 residues. CDR3 amino acids: CSVHKSGTYEQYF. As DNA, the CDR3 is TGCAGCGTTCATAAAAGCGGCACCTACGAGCAGTACTTC.

As DNA, the CDR3 is TGTGCCAGCAGTTTGAAAATAACAGGTTCCATGAACACTGAAGCTTTCTTT. Protein: CASSLKITGSMNTEAFF. This rearrangement joins TRBV28 to TRBJ1-1; D is possibly TRBD1 (5 bases). The CDR3 runs to 17 residues. CDR1 is MDHEN and CDR2 is SYDVKM in the germline V gene. The V end was cut by 3 bases, the J end by 0 bases, with 17 bases between.

This sequence joins TRBV9 and TRBJ2-7; 7 bases are a match to TRBD1. This CDR3 is 15 amino acids long. The germline gives CDR1 SGDLS, CDR2 YYNGEE. V was clipped by 2 bases and J by 3 bases; unmatched bases: 8. This CDR3 is CASSVGTAAIYEQYF. In nucleotides, the CDR3 is TGTGCCAGCAGCGTCGGGACAGCGGCGATCTACGAGCAGTACTTC.

This rearrangement joins TRBV2 to TRBJ2-1; 13 bases are shared with TRBD2. The germline CDR1 and CDR2 sequences are SNHLY and FYNNEI. V trimming: 4 bases; J trimming: 8 bases; junction bases outside the gene matches: 2. The CDR3 loop spans 14 amino acids. CDR3 sequence: CASSGGLAGYEQFF. For the CDR3, the DNA is TGTGCCAGCAGTGGGGGACTAGCGGGATATGAGCAGTTCTTC.

This clone has more than one count but fewer than ten. The chain couples TRBV4-2 to TRBJ1-6; no definite D call. Germline CDR1 LGHNA, CDR2 YNFKEQ. V shed 4 bases and J shed 0 bases, with 10 bases lying between them. There are 16 residues in the CDR3. CDR3 DNA sequence: TGTGCCAGCAGCCCGCAGCGAGGCTCCTATAATTCACCCCTCCACTTT. Translation gives CASSPQRGSYNSPLHF.

The chain combines TRBV15 with TRBJ2-7; D is uncertain. The CDR3 sequence is 14 residues long. CDR1 and CDR2 (germline): LNHNV, YYDKDF (reference sequence). Trimming shortened V by 1 base and J by 5 bases, and 12 bases separated the two germline ends. The CDR3 DNA reads as TGTGCCACCAGCAGAGGTGTGCCAGATAACGAGCAGTACTTC. It codes for CATSRGVPDNEQYF.

The chain employs TRBV19 and TRBJ2-1, with D unclear. The germline V gene encodes CDR1 LNHDA and CDR2 SQIVND (reference sequence). The CDR3 consists of 13 residues. The V gene lost 1 base and the J gene lost 3 bases, with 4 bases spanning the gap. CDR3 nucleotides: TGTGCCAGTAGTATAGGCGGCTACAATGAGCAGTTCTTC. Its protein product is CASSIGGYNEQFF.

The V call is TRBV28, the J call TRBJ2-2; 7 bases are a match to TRBD1. With V trimmed by 3 bases and J by 1 base, 2 bases remained unmatched. This CDR3 comprises 15 residues. Germline assignment: CDR1 MDHEN and CDR2 SYDVKM. The CDR3: CASSFNRGNTGELFF. The CDR3 nucleotides read TGTGCCAGCAGTTTCAACAGGGGGAACACCGGGGAGCTGTTTTTT.

A few counts support this clone. The CDR3: CARSLVVASGRRETQYF. In DNA, the CDR3 is TGTGCCAGAAGCTTGGTGGTTGCTAGCGGGAGGAGAGAGACCCAGTACTTC. This chain connects TRBV5-3 to TRBJ2-5; 11 bases are shared with TRBD2. TRBV5-3 is an open reading frame, and its role is uncertain. The CDR3 has 17 residues. The V gene end was trimmed by 0 bases and the J gene end by 4 bases; junction bases not matched to a gene: 8.

The chain carries TRBV6-4 and TRBJ2-2; TRBD2 matches at 11 bases. V lost 7 bases, J lost 4 bases, and 8 bases stayed unmatched. The CDR3 contains 16 residues. CDR1 is MRHNA, CDR2 SNTAGT, per germline. CDR3 bases: TGTGCCAGCATTAAAGCTAGCGGGGGGTTCACCGGGGAGCTGTTTTTT. It codes for CASIKASGGFTGELFF.

The J gene is TRBJ1-5, the V gene TRBV2; the match to TRBD1 covers 7 bases. Germline assignment: CDR1 SNHLY and CDR2 FYNNEI. This CDR3 has 17 residues. Losses at the gene ends were 3 bases for V and 0 bases for J; bases not matched to a gene: 8. CDR3 DNA: TGTGCCAGCAGTGACGGGACAGACCGTTATAGCAATCAGCCCCAGCATTTT. Amino acid sequence: CASSDGTDRYSNQPQHF.

J is TRBJ1-2 and V is TRBV6-6, with a weak D call TRBD1 (6 bases). This CDR3 has 13 amino acids. V was clipped by 2 bases and J by 4 bases, with 8 bases between them. Germline V gene data show CDR1 as MNHNY and CDR2 as SVGAGI (reference sequence). Written as DNA, the CDR3 is TGTGCCAGCAGTTACCCGGACAGCTATGGCTACACCTTC. This translates into CASSYPDSYGYTF.

This clone has only one observation. The chain links TRBV6-1 to TRBJ1-6; TRBD1 might be the D (5 bases). The length of the CDR3 is 14 residues. Trimming took off 2 bases at V and 10 bases at J, with 12 bases between the two ends. Germline CDR1 is MNHNS and CDR2 is SASEGT. CDR3 bases: TGTGCCAGCAGTGAACGGGGGAGTTGGTCACCCCTCCACTTT. This codes for CASSERGSWSPLHF.

V and J are TRBV4-1 and TRBJ2-7, with D possibly matching TRBD1 (6 bases). Germline V CDR1 and CDR2: MGHRA, YSYEKL. Between the trimmed V and J ends, which lost 4 bases and 4 bases, there was a span of 14 bases. The CDR3 loop spans 14 amino acids. The DNA for the CDR3 is TGCGCCAGCAGCCCGCAACAGGGAGAGTACGAGCAGTACTTC. This sequence encodes CASSPQQGEYEQYF.

V usage is TRBV6-5 and J usage is TRBJ1-3; D call uncertain. The germline V gene has CDR1 MNHEY and CDR2 SVGAGI. The CDR3 covers 13 residues. The V end was cut by 4 bases, the J end by 4 bases, with 8 bases between. CDR3 sequence (DNA): TGTGCCAGCAGTTCTCCGCAGGGAAACACCATATATTTT. Its protein product is CASSSPQGNTIYF.

The genes are TRBV11-2 and TRBJ2-7, with TRBD1 identical over 7 bases. The trim removed 1 base at V and 3 bases at J, leaving 9 bases unmatched. Germline CDR1 reads SGHAT; CDR2 reads FQNNGV. The CDR3 sequence is 16 residues long. CDR3 sequence: CASSLAPGQSHYEQYF. CDR3 nucleotide sequence: TGTGCCAGCAGCTTAGCACCGGGACAGAGCCACTACGAGCAGTACTTC.

J is TRBJ2-7 and V is TRBV5-1; no clear D gene. With 0 bases removed from V and 2 bases from J, the gap between germline ends came to 9 bases. Germline CDR1 is SGHRS and CDR2 is YFSETQ. The CDR3 runs 14 residues. The DNA of the CDR3 is TGCGCCAGCAGCTTGGTGGCAGATACCTACGAGCAGTACTTC. Protein product: CASSLVADTYEQYF.